The text below deals with one T cell receptor (beta chain). This entry comes from a study of blood T cell repertoires in COVID-19. Study background: Acute and convalescent COVID-19 specimens originated in the United States, Italy and Spain. In each case, the material was cDNA or gDNA derived from T cells, B-cell-depleted T cells, or PBMCs.

Per the original data handling: Estimation of nucleated cell counts relied on the amplification of reference gene primers. Using immunoSEQ multiplex PCR, the repertoire was profiled, and TCRdb retains in-frame clones only, with some absent. V, J and clone size are taken as reported in that table, and D and trimming were inferred from the DNA itself. Of about 440,000 clones listed, around 89% are singletons. This CDR3 has 20 residues. Germline loops: CDR1 SGDLS, CDR2 YYNGEE. J was trimmed by 0 bases and V by 3 bases; bases with no gene match: 17. This clonotype was sampled from a woman aged 25 to 39 with acute or convalescent COVID-19. J is TRBJ1-1 and V is TRBV9; TRBD1 agrees at 10 bases. Sequencing was carried out using peripheral blood. The CDR3 DNA is TGTGCCAGCAGCGGCCCGACCCCACGGGACAGGGGAAACATGAACACTGAAGCTTTCTTT. Translated: CASSGPTPRDRGNMNTEAFF.